The rows below give T cell receptor beta chains drawn from one sample of a study of shared clonotypes between healthy human individuals. The table came from immunoSEQ multiplex PCR; TCRdb's copy has only in-frame clones and leaves some out. Of about 870,000 clones in the sample, 85% to 95% were seen once. The specimen sequenced was naive CD8+ T cells sorted from blood. Receptor source: a man aged 25 to 45 in good health. The CDR3 runs from the conserved cysteine through the conserved F or W. D genes are given only for firm matches. For some rows the clone size is stated as once, few or many, or as a class when expanded; others skip it.

d_call	clone_size	v_call	j_call	cdr3_aa	cdr3_nt
.	many	TRBV11-2	TRBJ2-1	CASSIPSGEQFF	TGTGCCAGCAGCATCCCCTCGGGTGAGCAGTTCTTC
TRBD2	.	TRBV4-3	TRBJ2-1	CASSQGSGGAGYEQFF	TGCGCCAGCAGCCAAGGATCGGGAGGGGCCGGGTATGAGCAGTTCTTC
TRBD2	.	TRBV14	TRBJ2-3	CASSQGGLAGPRSSTDTQYF	TGTGCCAGCAGCCAAGGGGGACTAGCGGGGCCAAGGTCTAGCACAGATACGCAGTATTTT
TRBD2	.	TRBV9	TRBJ2-7	CASSPGTTRHDEQYF	TGTGCCAGCAGCCCCGGGACTACCCGACACGACGAGCAGTACTTC
TRBD2	.	TRBV28	TRBJ2-1	CASSGRALINEQFF	TGTGCCAGCTCCGGGAGGGCCTTAATTAATGAGCAGTTCTTC
.	.	TRBV2	TRBJ2-7	CASSESSPGAHEQYF	TGTGCCAGCAGTGAATCGTCTCCAGGGGCACACGAGCAGTACTTC
TRBD2	.	TRBV7-6	TRBJ2-3	CASSPGTSWGTDTQYF	TGTGCCAGCAGCCCAGGGACTAGCTGGGGCACAGATACGCAGTATTTT
TRBD1	.	TRBV29-1	TRBJ1-1	CSVEAGTGRVRTEAFF	TGCAGCGTTGAAGCGGGGACAGGTAGGGTCCGGACTGAAGCTTTCTTT
.	.	TRBV16	TRBJ2-7	CASSQSTGLLLEQYF	TGTGCCAGCAGCCAATCGACAGGCCTTTTGTTGGAGCAGTACTTC
.	once	TRBV6-5	TRBJ2-1	CASSYTDSYNEQFF	TGTGCCAGCAGTTATACGGACAGTTACAATGAGCAGTTCTTC
.	once	TRBV10-2	TRBJ2-6	CASSVRKADFQRGSGANVLTF	TGCGCCAGCAGTGTACGCAAAGCGGACTTCCAGAGAGGCTCTGGGGCCAACGTCCTGACTTTC
.	.	TRBV2	TRBJ2-1	CASSPRRGPAGEQFF	TGTGCCAGCAGCCCAAGGAGAGGACCAGCGGGTGAGCAGTTCTTC
.	.	TRBV11-2	TRBJ2-1	CASSGVARFYNEQFF	TGTGCCAGCAGCGGAGTGGCTAGGTTCTACAATGAGCAGTTCTTC
.	.	TRBV27	TRBJ2-6	CASRPPFTSGANVLTF	TGTGCCAGCAGACCGCCTTTTACCTCTGGGGCCAACGTCCTGACTTTC
.	.	TRBV21-1	TRBJ1-1	CASSPRTGSNTEAFF	TGTGCCAGCAGCCCACGGACAGGGAGCAACACTGAAGCTTTCTTT
TRBD1	.	TRBV11-2	TRBJ2-7	CASSWTTGGGEQYF	TGTGCCAGCAGCTGGACGACAGGGGGGGGCGAGCAGTACTTC
.	.	TRBV9	TRBJ2-1	CASSDRPYNEQFF	TGTGCCAGCAGTGATCGACCCTACAATGAGCAGTTCTTC
TRBD1	.	TRBV27	TRBJ2-7	CASSLDRSFIYEQYF	TGTGCCAGCAGCCTGGACAGGTCTTTCATCTACGAGCAGTACTTC
TRBD2	.	TRBV11-2	TRBJ2-7	CASSLELAGGAYEQYF	TGTGCCAGCAGCTTAGAACTAGCGGGAGGTGCCTACGAGCAGTACTTC
.	.	TRBV11-2	TRBJ2-7	CASRQRQYSIYEQYF	TGTGCCAGCAGACAAAGACAGTACTCCATCTACGAGCAGTACTTC
.	once	TRBV11-3	TRBJ2-7	CASSLGGQGSYEQYF	TGTGCCAGCAGCTTAGGCGGGCAGGGATCCTACGAGCAGTACTTC
.	.	TRBV6-6	TRBJ2-7	CASSYTVYEQYF	TGTGCCAGCAGTTATACCGTCTACGAGCAGTACTTC
.	.	TRBV7-6	TRBJ1-5	CASSPRRGSNQPQHF	TGTGCCAGCAGCCCCCGGCGGGGTAGCAATCAGCCCCAGCATTTT
TRBD2	.	TRBV28	TRBJ2-2	CASSLRASGSTGELFF	TGTGCCAGCAGTTTAAGGGCTAGCGGGAGCACCGGGGAGCTGTTTTTT
.	.	TRBV28	TRBJ2-3	CASSLPSGSTDTQYF	TGTGCCAGCAGTTTACCCTCGGGTAGCACAGATACGCAGTATTTT
.	.	TRBV10-3	TRBJ1-4	CAISESRGSNEKLFF	TGTGCCATCAGTGAGTCGAGAGGTTCTAATGAAAAACTGTTTTTT
.	.	TRBV7-6	TRBJ2-1	CASSFPGLNEQFF	TGTGCCAGCAGCTTCCCGGGCCTTAATGAGCAGTTCTTC
.	.	TRBV11-2	TRBJ1-4	CASSLAGGAGKLFF	TGTGCCAGCAGCTTAGCTGGGGGTGCCGGAAAACTGTTTTTT
.	once	TRBV10-3	TRBJ1-1	CAISEDSFEAFF	TGTGCCATCAGTGAGGATTCGTTTGAAGCTTTCTTT
TRBD1	.	TRBV15	TRBJ2-6	CATSRGVGRGPGANVLTF	TGTGCCACCAGCAGAGGCGTCGGCAGGGGGCCCGGGGCCAACGTCCTGACTTTC
.	.	TRBV7-2	TRBJ2-7	CASSLRGREQYF	TGTGCCAGCAGCTTAAGGGGACGCGAGCAGTACTTC
TRBD2	.	TRBV6-6	TRBJ2-5	CASGTSGETQYF	TGTGCCAGCGGGACTAGCGGGGAGACCCAGTACTTC
.	.	TRBV15	TRBJ2-1	CATSVFPSSYNEQFF	TGTGCCACCAGTGTCTTCCCGAGCTCCTACAATGAGCAGTTCTTC
TRBD2	.	TRBV7-6	TRBJ2-4	CASSPHLGLAGAAKNIQYF	TGTGCCAGCAGCCCACATCTGGGGCTAGCGGGAGCTGCCAAAAACATTCAGTACTTC
.	.	TRBV6-5	TRBJ2-7	CASSYRLAVYYEQYF	TGTGCCAGCAGTTACCGGCTAGCCGTGTACTACGAGCAGTACTTC
.	.	TRBV4-1	TRBJ2-7	CASSQAPSAAYEQYF	TGCGCCAGCAGCCAAGCCCCTTCAGCGGCGTACGAGCAGTACTTC
.	.	TRBV15	TRBJ2-7	CATSSEHWASSDEQYF	TGTGCCACCAGCAGCGAACATTGGGCTAGCTCCGACGAGCAGTACTTC
.	once	TRBV6-1	TRBJ2-7	CASRAGQSPSYEQYF	TGTGCCAGCAGAGCGGGACAGTCGCCTTCCTACGAGCAGTACTTC